These 4 T cell receptor beta chains came from one sample sequenced in a study of blood T cell repertoires in COVID-19. Generated by immunoSEQ multiplex PCR, the TCRdb table keeps only in-frame clones and is missing some. Altogether under 300,000 clones are present, roughly 84% being singletons, with the ten largest covering roughly 1.5%. The sample taken for sequencing was peripheral blood. The receptors were gathered from a human donor with COVID-19, enrolled during active disease. The donor label of this sample is uncertain.

The CDR3 nucleotides are TGTGCCAGTATCTCGGGACAGGGGAGATTCCATCAGCCCCAGCATTTT. It encodes CASISGQGRFHQPQHF. This chain links TRBV19 with TRBJ1-5; TRBD1 agrees at 10 bases. Per germline, CDR1 LNHDA and CDR2 SQIVND (reference sequence). This CDR3 has 16 amino acids. The V segment lost 7 bases and the J segment 5 bases; nucleotides outside the gene matches: 11.

The chain employs TRBV18 and TRBJ1-1; 7 bases match TRBD1. Unmatched junction bases numbered 4, after V lost 4 bases and J lost 2 bases. This CDR3 spans 14 amino acids. CDR1 KGHSH and CDR2 LQKENI come from the germline V gene. The CDR3 loop is CASSQGAGNTEAFF. The CDR3 bases are TGTGCCAGCTCACAGGGGGCTGGAAACACTGAAGCTTTCTTT.

The J gene is TRBJ2-3, the V gene TRBV7-2; 9 bases align to TRBD1. Germline V gene data show CDR1 as SGHTA and CDR2 as FQGNSA. The CDR3 has 16 residues. V dropped 4 bases and J dropped 4; count of bases not matched to a gene: 9. The CDR3 sequence: CASSSRPGQGSDTQYF. In DNA, the CDR3 is TGTGCCAGCAGCTCCCGGCCGGGACAGGGTTCAGATACGCAGTATTTT.

The rearrangement joins TRBV20-1 to TRBJ2-1; 8 nucleotides align to TRBD2. There are 14 residues in the CDR3. J gave up 9 bases and V 3 bases, and 10 bases lay outside the gene matches. CDR1 and CDR2 (germline): DFQATT, SNEGSKA (reference sequence). The CDR3 here is CSASWTGGPGEQFF. The CDR3 bases are TGCAGTGCTAGTTGGACGGGAGGGCCGGGTGAGCAGTTCTTC.